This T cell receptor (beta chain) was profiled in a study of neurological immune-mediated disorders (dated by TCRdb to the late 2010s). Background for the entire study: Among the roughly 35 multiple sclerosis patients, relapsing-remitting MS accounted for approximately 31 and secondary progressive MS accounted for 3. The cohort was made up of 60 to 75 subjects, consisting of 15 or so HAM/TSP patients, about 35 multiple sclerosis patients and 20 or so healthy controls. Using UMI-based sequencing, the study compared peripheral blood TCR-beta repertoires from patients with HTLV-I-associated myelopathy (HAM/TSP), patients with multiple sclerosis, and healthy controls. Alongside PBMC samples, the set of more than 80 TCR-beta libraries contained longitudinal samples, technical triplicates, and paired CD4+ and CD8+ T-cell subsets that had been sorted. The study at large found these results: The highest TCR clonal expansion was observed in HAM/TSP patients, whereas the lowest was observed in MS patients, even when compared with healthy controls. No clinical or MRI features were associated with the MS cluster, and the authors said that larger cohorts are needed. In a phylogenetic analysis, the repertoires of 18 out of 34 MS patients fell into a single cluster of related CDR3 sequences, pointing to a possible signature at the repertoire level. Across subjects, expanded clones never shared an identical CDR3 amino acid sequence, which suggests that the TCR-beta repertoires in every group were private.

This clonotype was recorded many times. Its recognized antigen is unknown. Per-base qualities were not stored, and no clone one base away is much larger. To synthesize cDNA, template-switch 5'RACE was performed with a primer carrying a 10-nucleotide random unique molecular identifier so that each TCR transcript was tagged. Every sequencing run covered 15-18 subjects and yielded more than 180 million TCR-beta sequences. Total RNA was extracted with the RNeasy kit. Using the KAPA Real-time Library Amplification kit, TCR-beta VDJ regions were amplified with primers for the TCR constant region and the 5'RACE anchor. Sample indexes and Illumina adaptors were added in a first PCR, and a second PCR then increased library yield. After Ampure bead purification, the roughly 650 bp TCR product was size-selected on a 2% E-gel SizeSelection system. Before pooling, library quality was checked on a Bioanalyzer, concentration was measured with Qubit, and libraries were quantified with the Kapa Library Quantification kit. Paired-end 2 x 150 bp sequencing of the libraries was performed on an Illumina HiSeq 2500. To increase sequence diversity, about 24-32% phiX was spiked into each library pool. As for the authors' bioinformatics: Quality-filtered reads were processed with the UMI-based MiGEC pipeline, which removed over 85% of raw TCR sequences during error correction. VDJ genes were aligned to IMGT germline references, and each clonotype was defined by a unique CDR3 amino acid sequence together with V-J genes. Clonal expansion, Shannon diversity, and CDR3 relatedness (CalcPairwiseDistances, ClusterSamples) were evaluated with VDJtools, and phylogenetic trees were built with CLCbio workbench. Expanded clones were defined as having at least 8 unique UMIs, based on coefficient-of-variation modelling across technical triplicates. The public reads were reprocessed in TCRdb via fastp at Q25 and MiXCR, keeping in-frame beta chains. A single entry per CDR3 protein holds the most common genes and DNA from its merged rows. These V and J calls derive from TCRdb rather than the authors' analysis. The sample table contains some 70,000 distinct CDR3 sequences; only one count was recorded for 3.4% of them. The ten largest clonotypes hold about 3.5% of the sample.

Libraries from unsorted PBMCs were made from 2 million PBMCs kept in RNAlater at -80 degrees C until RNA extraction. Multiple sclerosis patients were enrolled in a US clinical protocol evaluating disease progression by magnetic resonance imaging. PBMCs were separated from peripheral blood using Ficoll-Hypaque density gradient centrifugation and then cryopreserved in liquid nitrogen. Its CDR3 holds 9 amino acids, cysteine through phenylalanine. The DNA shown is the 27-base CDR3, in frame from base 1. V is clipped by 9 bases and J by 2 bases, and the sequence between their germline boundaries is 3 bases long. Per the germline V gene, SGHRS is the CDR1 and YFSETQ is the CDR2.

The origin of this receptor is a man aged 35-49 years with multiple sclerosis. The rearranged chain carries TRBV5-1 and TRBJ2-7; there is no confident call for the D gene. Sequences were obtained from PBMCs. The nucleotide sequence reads TGCGCCAACCCCTACGAGCAGTACTTC. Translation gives CANPYEQYF.